These 27 T cell receptor beta chains originate from one sample sequenced in a study of cytomegalovirus exposure and HLA in healthy donors. Researchers ran the PCR with 60 Vbeta and 13 Jbeta primers. Generated by immunoSEQ multiplex PCR, the TCRdb table keeps only in-frame clones and is missing some. The table shows approximately 290,000 clones, with about 80% occurring only once. Material for sequencing was PBMCs. All receptors derive from a girl aged 2-10 years in good health and CMV-seronegative.

The chain carries TRBV7-3 and TRBJ2-5, with D possibly matching TRBD2 (6 bases). Germline V gives CDR1 SGHTA, CDR2 FQGTGA. V gave up 0 bases and J gave up 2 bases, with 10 bases separating them. The CDR3 loop spans 15 amino acids. The CDR3, as DNA: TGTGCCAGCAGCTTAACACTAGCCGCTCAAGAGACCCAGTACTTC. Its protein product is CASSLTLAAQETQYF.

The V gene is TRBV30, the J gene TRBJ1-3; the D is unclear. Trimming removed 1 base from V and 4 bases from J, with 8 bases in between. The CDR3 loop spans 13 amino acids. CDR1 GTSNPN and CDR2 SVGIG come from the germline V gene (reference sequence). This CDR3 is CAWSASPGNTIYF. DNA of the CDR3: TGTGCCTGGAGTGCCAGTCCGGGAAACACCATATATTTT.

The CDR3 nucleotides are TGTGCCAGCAGTAGACAGGGATACGAGCAGTACTTC. The encoded protein is CASSRQGYEQYF. This rearrangement joins TRBV13 to TRBJ2-7; 7 bases are shared with TRBD1. The CDR3 extends over 12 amino acids. Germline CDR1 is PRHDT and CDR2 is FYEKMQ (reference sequence). Trimming cost V 6 bases and J 4 bases; bases outside gene matches: 3. The whole variable domain, filled in from reference TRBV13 and TRBJ2-7, reads AAGVIQSPRHLIKEKRETATLKCYPIPRHDTVYWYQQGPGQDPQFLISFYEKMQSDKGSIPDRFSAQQFSDYHSELNMSSLELGDSALYFCASSRQGYEQYFGPGTRLTVT.

This sequence joins TRBV4-1 and TRBJ1-3; D remains unclear. The CDR3 spans 16 residues. Trimming shortened V by 1 base and J by 4 bases, and 14 bases separated the two germline ends. Germline-derived CDR1 and CDR2 are MGHRA and YSYEKL. Written as DNA, the CDR3 is TGCGCCAGCAGCCAAGGACTTGTTTTAGCCGGAAACACCATATATTTT. Translated, it gives CASSQGLVLAGNTIYF.

The chain is built from TRBV5-5 and TRBJ2-2, with 8 bases aligning to TRBD2. In germline, CDR1 is SGHKS, CDR2 YYEKEE (reference sequence). J gave up 6 bases and V 2 bases, and 3 bases lay outside the gene matches. This CDR3 has 14 amino acids. The CDR3 DNA follows: TGTGCCAGCAGCTTAGCGGGAGATCCCGGGGAGCTGTTTTTT. Translation gives CASSLAGDPGELFF. Together with reference TRBV5-5 and TRBJ2-2, the CDR3 gives the full variable domain: DAGVTQSPTHLIKTRGQQVTLRCSPISGHKSVSWYQQVLGQGPQFIFQYYEKEERGRGNFPDRFSARQFPNYSSELNVNALLLGDSALYLCASSLAGDPGELFFGEGSRLTVL.

In its sample, this clone was seen once. The chain links TRBV11-2 to TRBJ1-2; D ambiguous. Germline V gene sequence: CDR1 SGHAT, CDR2 FQNNGV. V dropped 6 bases and J dropped 4 bases, with 12 bases sitting between them. The CDR3 has 13 amino acids. This chain's CDR3 is CASRVDSGYGYTF. CDR3 DNA: TGTGCCAGCAGGGTGGATTCGGGCTATGGCTACACCTTC.

This clone has only one observation. This chain links TRBV6-1 with TRBJ2-5; the match to TRBD1 covers 12 bases. The length of the CDR3 is 16 residues. Germline values: CDR1 MNHNS, CDR2 SASEGT. Trimming cost V 3 bases and J 5 bases; bases outside gene matches: 7. The DNA of the CDR3 is TGTGCCAGCAGTGATGCCGCCGGGACAGGGGGCGAGACCCAGTACTTC. This sequence encodes CASSDAAGTGGETQYF.

The genes are TRBV23-1 and TRBJ2-3; 7 bases are shared with TRBD2. TRBV23-1 is identified as an open reading frame with a role that is uncertain. The CDR3 has 16 residues. Germline trimming cut 0 bases from V and 4 bases from J; bases unmatched to any gene: 7. CDR3 protein: CASSQSPGGGADTQYF. DNA of the CDR3: TGCGCCAGCAGTCAATCTCCGGGCGGGGGAGCAGATACGCAGTATTTT.

The V and J genes are TRBV7-3 and TRBJ2-3, with 8 nucleotides matching TRBD1. The germline V gene has CDR1 SGHTA and CDR2 FQGTGA. V lost 5 bases, J lost 1 base, and 5 bases stayed unmatched. There are 15 residues in the CDR3. CDR3 amino acids: CASSPRGPGTDTQYF. In DNA, the CDR3 is TGTGCCAGCAGCCCCAGGGGGCCGGGCACAGATACGCAGTATTTT.

The chain combines TRBV9 with TRBJ2-1; D may be TRBD2 (5 bases). The CDR3 spans 12 residues. Trimming took off 3 bases at V and 10 bases at J, with 11 bases between the two ends. Per germline, CDR1 SGDLS and CDR2 YYNGEE. The CDR3 is CASSGTFGEQFF. CDR3 DNA sequence: TGTGCCAGCAGCGGGACTTTCGGGGAGCAGTTCTTC.

This clone has only one observation. The genes are TRBV2 and TRBJ2-1; D call uncertain. V was trimmed by 8 bases and J by 4 bases, leaving 3 bases between them. Germline V gives CDR1 SNHLY, CDR2 FYNNEI. The CDR3 length is 10 residues. The CDR3 DNA reads as TGTGCCAGCGAGTACAATGAGCAGTTCTTC. Encoded protein: CASEYNEQFF.

This clone showed up just once. This chain connects TRBV7-9 to TRBJ2-7, with D hard to call. Germline assignment: CDR1 SEHNR and CDR2 FQNEAQ (reference sequence). The CDR3 runs 12 residues. V shed 1 base and J shed 6 bases, with 7 bases lying between them. The CDR3, as DNA: TGTGCCAGCAGCTTAGTTTTCGGCGAGCAGTACTTC. Translation gives CASSLVFGEQYF.

V and J are TRBV2 and TRBJ2-2, with 7 bases fitting TRBD2. The CDR3 covers 15 residues. CDR1 is SNHLY and CDR2 is FYNNEI in the germline V gene. V was pared by 9 bases and J by 1 base, with 8 bases of the junction left unmatched. CDR3 coding DNA: TGTGCCAGTCAGGGACTACCGTTGAACACCGGGGAGCTGTTTTTT. Translating gives CASQGLPLNTGELFF.

Only a few counts were recorded for this clone. The chain uses TRBV7-9 and TRBJ2-3; TRBD2 matches at 7 bases. The CDR3 runs to 16 residues. The junction had 7 bases not matched to a gene; V was cut back by 4 bases and J by 0 bases. Per the germline V gene, CDR1 is SEHNR and CDR2 is FQNEAQ (reference sequence). CDR3 coding DNA: TGTGCCAGCAGCTCCCTGGGGGGGAGAAGCACAGATACGCAGTATTTT. This gives the protein CASSSLGGRSTDTQYF.

This chain links TRBV28 with TRBJ1-1; 7 nucleotides match TRBD1. The V gene end was trimmed by 6 bases and the J gene end by 4 bases; junction bases not matched to a gene: 8. The germline V gene has CDR1 MDHEN and CDR2 SYDVKM. This CDR3 is 14 amino acids long. DNA of the CDR3: TGTGCCAGCAGCATCACAGGGGCGGGCACTGAAGCTTTCTTT. Its translation is CASSITGAGTEAFF.

The chain links TRBV28 to TRBJ1-5, with D unresolved. There are 16 residues in the CDR3. Looked up from germline, CDR1 is MDHEN and CDR2 is SYDVKM. Between the trimmed V and J ends, which lost 5 bases and 1 base, there was a span of 15 bases. Here the CDR3 reads CASSPWEGRSNQPQHF. Here the CDR3 DNA reads TGTGCCAGCAGTCCGTGGGAGGGCAGGAGCAATCAGCCCCAGCATTTT.

The CDR3 here is CASSVGDRDQETQYF. In DNA form, the CDR3 reads TGTGCCAGCAGCGTGGGGGACAGGGACCAAGAGACCCAGTACTTC. The chain uses TRBV9 and TRBJ2-5, with 9 nucleotides matching TRBD1. This CDR3 comprises 15 residues. CDR1 and CDR2 from the germline V gene are SGDLS and YYNGEE. The ends lost 2 bases at V and 0 bases at J; junction bases unmatched: 2.

This clone showed up just once. The gene calls are TRBV9 and TRBJ2-2; D is possibly TRBD2 (5 bases). The CDR3 totals 16 residues. The ends were cut back, 3 bases at V and 6 bases at J, with 18 bases in the middle. Looked up from germline, CDR1 is SGDLS and CDR2 is YYNGEE. The CDR3 nucleotides read TGTGCCAGCAGCGAAAGGCAGAGGGTATACGCCGGGGAGCTGTTTTTT. Amino acid sequence: CASSERQRVYAGELFF.

The chain uses TRBV5-4 and TRBJ2-7; TRBD2 agrees at 8 bases. CDR3 length: 16 residues. With 1 base clipped from V and 0 bases from J, the junction kept 6 bases outside the gene matches. Germline-derived CDR1 and CDR2 are SGHNT and YYREEE (reference sequence). In DNA form, the CDR3 reads TGTGCCAGCAGCTTGAAAAGCGGGAGTTCCTCCTACGAGCAGTACTTC. Translated, it gives CASSLKSGSSSYEQYF.

J is TRBJ1-4 and V is TRBV6-5, with D possibly being TRBD1 (6 bases). Trimming cost V 5 bases and J 6 bases, with 16 bases left between them. The CDR3 is 15 amino acids. CDR1 is MNHEY and CDR2 is SVGAGI in the germline V gene. The CDR3 here is CASSQTGQIDEKLFF. Written as DNA, the CDR3 is TGTGCCAGCAGTCAAACAGGACAGATTGATGAAAAACTGTTTTTT.

This chain uses TRBV19 with TRBJ2-7; 8 bases fit TRBD1. With 5 bases clipped from V and 0 bases from J, the junction kept 3 bases outside the gene matches. This CDR3 spans 14 amino acids. Germline CDR1 LNHDA, CDR2 SQIVND (reference sequence). CDR3 sequence (DNA): TGTGCCAGTAGTTGGGGACAGGACTCCTACGAGCAGTACTTC. It is translated as CASSWGQDSYEQYF.

The chain uses TRBV11-2 and TRBJ2-3; TRBD2 matches 8 bases. This CDR3 contains 15 residues. V trimming: 2 bases; J trimming: 7 bases; junction bases outside the gene matches: 8. In germline, CDR1 is SGHAT, CDR2 FQNNGV. The CDR3 loop is CASSLSGGAGNTQYF. The DNA of the CDR3 is TGTGCCAGCAGCTTATCCGGGGGGGCGGGGAATACGCAGTATTTT. Drawing the rest from reference TRBV11-2 and TRBJ2-3, the complete variable domain is EAGVAQSPRYKIIEKRQSVAFWCNPISGHATLYWYQQILGQGPKLLIQFQNNGVVDDSQLPKDRFSAERLKGVDSTLKIQPAKLEDSAVYLCASSLSGGAGNTQYFGPGTRLTVL.

The V and J genes are TRBV29-1 and TRBJ2-3; TRBD2 matches 7 bases. Trimming took 4 bases from V and 3 from J; bases not matched to a gene: 7. Germline CDR1 reads SQVTM; CDR2 reads ANQGSEA. This CDR3 has 14 amino acids. CDR3: CSVAERGGTDTQYF. The DNA for the CDR3 is TGCAGCGTTGCGGAGCGGGGAGGGACAGATACGCAGTATTTT.

The V and J genes are TRBV10-3 and TRBJ2-3; no clear D gene. Trimming pared 8 bases from V and 2 bases from J, leaving 8 bases between. Germline CDR1 and CDR2: ENHRY and SYGVKD. The CDR3 consists of 12 residues. The CDR3 protein is CAISSFTDTQYF. CDR3 nucleotides: TGTGCCATCTCTAGTTTCACAGATACGCAGTATTTT.

The CDR3 sequence: CASSFVGQGPNQPQHF. The DNA for the CDR3 is TGTGCCAGCAGTTTTGTGGGACAGGGGCCCAATCAGCCCCAGCATTTT. The chain joins TRBV27 to TRBJ1-5, with 10 bases matching TRBD1. CDR1 is MNHEY, CDR2 SMNVEV, per germline (reference sequence). The CDR3 spans 16 residues. The V and J ends lost 3 bases and 3 bases, in that order; junction bases with no gene match: 5.

The J gene is TRBJ2-6, the V gene TRBV28; TRBD1 aligns across 9 bases. Germline CDR1 reads MDHEN; CDR2 reads SYDVKM. The CDR3 has 18 residues. Trimming took 5 bases from V and 0 from J; bases not matched to a gene: 8. As DNA, the CDR3 is TGTGCCAGCAGTGCACTAGGACAGGGGATCTCTGGGGCCAACGTCCTGACTTTC. Translation: CASSALGQGISGANVLTF.

The gene calls are TRBV5-6 and TRBJ2-1; 12 bases line up with TRBD2. The CDR3 extends over 17 amino acids. V lost 3 bases, J lost 1 base, and 5 bases stayed unmatched. CDR1 is SGHDT, CDR2 YYEEEE, per germline. In DNA, the CDR3 is TGTGCCAGCAGCTATACTAGCGGGAGGTTGTCCTACAATGAGCAGTTCTTC. Protein: CASSYTSGRLSYNEQFF.